Presented here are 3 T cell receptor beta chains from one specimen sequenced in a study of cytomegalovirus exposure and HLA in healthy donors. Primers: 60 Vbeta forward and 13 Jbeta reverse. Measured with immunoSEQ multiplex PCR; TCRdb has only the in-frame clones, and not every one. This table holds about 130,000 clones, around three quarters found once. The sequenced sample consisted of PBMCs. The receptors here all came from a young man in good health and CMV-seronegative.

This clone has only a few counts. The CDR3 is CASSPTREQFF. CDR3 nucleotides: TGTGCCAGCAGCCCAACCAGAGAGCAGTTCTTC. The chain employs TRBV7-2 and TRBJ2-1, with D unresolved. V gave up 5 bases and J gave up 10 bases, with 9 bases separating them. The CDR3 contains 11 residues. In germline, CDR1 is SGHTA, CDR2 FQGNSA.

This clone has a handful of counts. The chain has TRBV7-9 and TRBJ2-1; D is ambiguous. The CDR3 length is 14 residues. CDR1 and CDR2 (germline): SEHNR, FQNEAQ (reference sequence). The germline V and J ends were trimmed by 5 bases and 2 bases, with 10 bases remaining between them. The CDR3, as DNA: TGTGCCAGCAGCCCACCGGTAGCCTACAATGAGCAGTTCTTC. It yields the protein CASSPPVAYNEQFF.

This clone has only one observation. This sequence joins TRBV11-2 and TRBJ2-1, with 12 bases that match TRBD2. CDR1 is SGHAT, CDR2 FQNNGV, per germline. With 4 bases clipped from V and 5 bases from J, the junction kept 3 bases outside the gene matches. The CDR3 has 15 amino acids. The CDR3 DNA sequence: TGTGCCAGCAGCTCGGGACTAGCGGGCAACAATGAGCAGTTCTTC. This codes for CASSSGLAGNNEQFF. The full variable domain, in which reference TRBV11-2 and TRBJ2-1 provide the parts outside the CDR3, is EAGVAQSPRYKIIEKRQSVAFWCNPISGHATLYWYQQILGQGPKLLIQFQNNGVVDDSQLPKDRFSAERLKGVDSTLKIQPAKLEDSAVYLCASSSGLAGNNEQFFGPGTRLTVL.